The rows below give T cell receptor beta chains drawn from one sample of a study of OX40 agonist ivuxolimab in advanced cancers. Libraries were prepared by immunoSEQ multiplex PCR; TCRdb keeps only in-frame clonotypes and omits some of them. The table has 30,000 to 40,000 clones, under 85% seen once. This specimen was CD4+ or CD8+ T cells sorted from blood, taken in a trial of the OX40 agonist ivuxolimab. All receptors derive from an adult with an advanced solid tumor such as melanoma, head and neck, liver or kidney cancer. Both conserved end residues are part of each CDR3. Each record gives: clone size, V gene, J gene, D gene, CDR3 protein, CDR3 DNA. A D gene is named only where the DNA matches it firmly. Rows may omit the clone size; those that give it use once, few, many or a size class.

clone size: .; V gene: TRBV6-6; J gene: TRBJ1-5; D gene: .; CDR3 protein: CASSYPGLYNQPQHF; CDR3 DNA: TGTGCCAGCAGTTACCCAGGGCTGTACAATCAGCCCCAGCATTTT
clone size: .; V gene: TRBV7-9; J gene: TRBJ2-1; D gene: .; CDR3 protein: CASSRSSSYNEQFF; CDR3 DNA: TGTGCCAGCAGTCGCTCTAGCTCCTACAATGAGCAGTTCTTC
clone size: .; V gene: TRBV15; J gene: TRBJ2-6; D gene: .; CDR3 protein: CATSRDPPGTAGANVLTF; CDR3 DNA: TGTGCCACCAGCAGAGATCCCCCAGGGACGGCTGGGGCCAACGTCCTGACTTTC
clone size: .; V gene: TRBV28; J gene: TRBJ2-7; D gene: .; CDR3 protein: CASSLVVSGGVEQYF; CDR3 DNA: TGTGCCAGCAGTTTAGTGGTTAGCGGTGGCGTCGAGCAGTACTTC
clone size: .; V gene: TRBV6-6; J gene: TRBJ2-7; D gene: TRBD1; CDR3 protein: CASSSWTGPYEQYF; CDR3 DNA: TGTGCCAGCAGTTCCTGGACAGGGCCCTACGAGCAGTACTTC
clone size: .; V gene: TRBV27; J gene: TRBJ1-5; D gene: .; CDR3 protein: CASSLQPLGNQPQHF; CDR3 DNA: TGTGCCAGCAGTTTACAACCGCTGGGGAATCAGCCCCAGCATTTT
clone size: .; V gene: TRBV5-4; J gene: TRBJ2-1; D gene: TRBD2; CDR3 protein: CASSSGGPDNEQFF; CDR3 DNA: TGTGCCAGCAGCTCGGGGGGGCCCGACAATGAGCAGTTCTTC
clone size: .; V gene: TRBV4-1; J gene: TRBJ2-7; D gene: .; CDR3 protein: CASSQDQGRPSYEQYF; CDR3 DNA: TGCGCCAGCAGCCAAGATCAGGGGAGACCTAGTTACGAGCAGTACTTC
clone size: .; V gene: TRBV27; J gene: TRBJ1-6; D gene: .; CDR3 protein: CASRTPAPNSPLHF; CDR3 DNA: TGTGCCAGCAGGACACCGGCTCCAAATTCACCCCTCCACTTT
clone size: .; V gene: TRBV7-9; J gene: TRBJ1-2; D gene: TRBD1; CDR3 protein: CASSSPQGVGGYTF; CDR3 DNA: TGTGCCAGCAGCTCCCCCCAGGGGGTGGGGGGCTACACCTTC
clone size: once; V gene: TRBV7-3; J gene: TRBJ2-2; D gene: .; CDR3 protein: CASSSQGTGELFF; CDR3 DNA: TGTGCCAGCAGCTCCCAGGGAACCGGGGAGCTGTTTTTT
clone size: .; V gene: TRBV4-1; J gene: TRBJ2-5; D gene: TRBD2; CDR3 protein: CASSQDPLAEETQYF; CDR3 DNA: TGCGCCAGCAGCCAAGACCCACTAGCGGAAGAGACCCAGTACTTC
clone size: .; V gene: TRBV28; J gene: TRBJ1-4; D gene: .; CDR3 protein: CASSPFVGAATNEKLFF; CDR3 DNA: TGTGCCAGCAGTCCTTTTGTGGGGGCCGCAACTAATGAAAAACTGTTTTTT
clone size: .; V gene: TRBV28; J gene: TRBJ2-6; D gene: .; CDR3 protein: CASSLPGANVLTF; CDR3 DNA: TGTGCCAGCAGTTTACCTGGGGCCAACGTCCTGACTTTC